Shown below are 12 T cell receptor beta chains from a single sample sequenced in a study of identical twins. TCRdb called the 5' RACE reads again in MiXCR, with one record for every CDR3 protein. The sample has 420,000 or so distinct CDR3 sequences, around 18% seen once. Sample: naive T cells sorted from blood. The receptors stem from a man aged 45-65 years in good health.

This clonotype showed up many times. The chain joins TRBV20-1 to TRBJ2-1; D may be TRBD2 (5 bases). V was pared by 7 bases and J by 5 bases, with 12 bases between. The CDR3 totals 12 residues. Germline values: CDR1 DFQATT, CDR2 SNEGSKA (reference sequence). The CDR3 DNA reads as TGCAGTGTAAAACGGACTCACAATGAGCAGTTCTTC. Amino acids: CSVKRTHNEQFF.

This clonotype was counted at least ten times. The chain links TRBV6-5 to TRBJ2-1; 7 bases map to TRBD1. The CDR3 sequence is 16 residues long. The trim removed 2 bases at V and 1 base at J, leaving 5 bases unmatched. Germline V gene sequence: CDR1 MNHEY, CDR2 SVGAGI. The CDR3 bases are TGTGCCAGCAGTTACCAGACAGGGCTTTCCTACAATGAGCAGTTCTTC. Translation: CASSYQTGLSYNEQFF.

The V call is TRBV28, the J call TRBJ2-5, with D tentatively TRBD1 or TRBD2 (5 bases each). Per the germline V gene, CDR1 is MDHEN and CDR2 is SYDVKM. The CDR3 sequence is 15 residues long. V gave up 2 bases and J gave up 3 bases, with 13 bases separating them. The CDR3 DNA reads TGTGCCAGCAGTTTAATTTCTGGGACCAAAGAGACCCAGTACTTC. Its protein product is CASSLISGTKETQYF.

This clonotype was seen only a few times. The chain links TRBV29-1 to TRBJ2-1, with 12 bases aligning to TRBD1. From germline, CDR1 is SQVTM and CDR2 ANQGSEA. Trimming took 7 bases from V and 8 from J; bases not matched to a gene: 9. This CDR3 spans 14 amino acids. CDR3 amino acids: CSAFSGQGAYEQFF. The CDR3, as DNA: TGCAGCGCCTTCTCGGGACAGGGGGCATATGAGCAGTTCTTC.

The chain couples TRBV29-1 to TRBJ2-7; 12 nucleotides align to TRBD1. Germline CDR1 and CDR2: SQVTM and ANQGSEA. V lost 6 bases and J lost 5; bases outside the gene matches: 11. The CDR3 contains 15 residues. The DNA for the CDR3 is TGCAGCGTCGGGGACAGGGGGCGGGCTATTGACGAGCAGTACTTC. It is translated as CSVGDRGRAIDEQYF.

A few counts support this clonotype. This chain connects TRBV12-3 or TRBV12-4 to TRBJ2-2, with 8 bases matching TRBD1. The CDR3 contains 15 residues. With V trimmed by 6 bases and J by 2 bases, 5 bases remained unmatched. The CDR3 coding sequence is TGTGCCAGCAGCCCAACAGGGGGAAACACCGGGGAGCTGTTTTTT. It codes for CASSPTGGNTGELFF.

This clonotype has ten or more counts. The junction departs from germline at one end; a sequencing error may be responsible. The chain has TRBV3-1 and TRBJ2-7; TRBD1 agrees at 8 bases. The CDR3 loop spans 15 amino acids. Germline lookup yields CDR1 LGHDT and CDR2 YNNKEL (reference sequence). Here the CDR3 DNA reads TGTGCCAGCAGCCAACGGACAGGGCCCCTTTCATTGTTGGACTTC. Translated, it gives CASSQRTGPLSLLDF.

The V and J genes are TRBV27 and TRBJ2-7, with 10 positions matching TRBD1. With 4 bases clipped from V and 6 bases from J, the junction kept 0 bases outside the gene matches. The V gene's germline CDR1 is MNHEY and CDR2 SMNVEV (reference sequence). The CDR3 is 12 amino acids. CDR3 loop: CASSWTGGEQYF. For the CDR3, the DNA is TGTGCCAGCAGTTGGACAGGGGGCGAGCAGTACTTC.

This clonotype was recorded many times. The genes are TRBV12-3 or TRBV12-4 and TRBJ2-2, with D tentatively TRBD1 or TRBD2 (7 bases each). CDR3 length equals 17 residues. V was clipped by 5 bases and J by 6 bases, with 22 bases between them. The CDR3 nucleotides are TGTGCCAGCAGTCCGTTTGGGGGGGCAGGGGGTTCCGGGGAGCTGTTTTTT. This translates into CASSPFGGAGGSGELFF.

This clonotype was recorded a few times. The chain is built from TRBV20-1 and TRBJ1-5; TRBD1 matches at 7 bases. This CDR3 comprises 13 residues. V was clipped by 5 bases and J by 5 bases; unmatched bases: 6. Germline loops: CDR1 DFQATT, CDR2 SNEGSKA (reference sequence). The CDR3 loop reads CSASGTADQPQHF. The CDR3, as DNA: TGCAGTGCTTCCGGGACAGCTGATCAGCCCCAGCATTTT.

This clonotype was observed a few times. The gene calls are TRBV7-9 and TRBJ2-1; no firm D call. CDR3 length: 16 amino acids. V was trimmed by 6 bases and J by 3 bases, leaving 18 bases between them. Per germline, CDR1 SEHNR and CDR2 FQNEAQ (reference sequence). The CDR3 is CASSSTGPKLYNEQFF. In DNA, the CDR3 is TGTGCCAGCAGTTCTACCGGACCAAAACTCTACAATGAGCAGTTCTTC.

In its sample, this clonotype was seen many times. The chain employs TRBV5-1 and TRBJ2-7; a possible D gene is TRBD2 (5 bases). The ends were cut back, 1 base at V and 4 bases at J, with 9 bases in the middle. The CDR3 sequence is 13 residues long. The germline CDR1 and CDR2 sequences are SGHRS and YFSETQ. The CDR3 sequence: CASSLYGEYEQYF. The DNA of the CDR3 is TGCGCCAGCAGCTTGTATGGGGAGTACGAGCAGTACTTC.